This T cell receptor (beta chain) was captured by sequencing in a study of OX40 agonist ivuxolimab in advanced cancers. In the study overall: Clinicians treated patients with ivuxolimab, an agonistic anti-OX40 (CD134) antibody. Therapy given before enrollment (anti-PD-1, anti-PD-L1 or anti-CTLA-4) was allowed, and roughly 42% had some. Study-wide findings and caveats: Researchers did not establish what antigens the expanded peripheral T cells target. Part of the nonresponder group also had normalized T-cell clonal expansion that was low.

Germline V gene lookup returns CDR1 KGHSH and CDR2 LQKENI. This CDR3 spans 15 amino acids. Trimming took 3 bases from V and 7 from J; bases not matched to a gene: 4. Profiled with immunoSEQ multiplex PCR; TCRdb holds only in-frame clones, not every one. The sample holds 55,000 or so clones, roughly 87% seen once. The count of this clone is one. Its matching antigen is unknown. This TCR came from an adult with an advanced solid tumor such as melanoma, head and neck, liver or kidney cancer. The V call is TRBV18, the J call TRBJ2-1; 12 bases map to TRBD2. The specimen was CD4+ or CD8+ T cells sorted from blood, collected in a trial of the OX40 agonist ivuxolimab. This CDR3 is CASSPRLAGENEQFF. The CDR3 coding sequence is TGTGCCAGCTCACCCAGACTAGCGGGAGAGAATGAGCAGTTCTTC.